Below are 31 T cell receptor beta chains sequenced from a single sample in a study of identical twins. A single record per CDR3 protein comes from TCRdb applying MiXCR to the 5' RACE reads. The sample has roughly 290,000 distinct CDR3 sequences; roughly 10% are singletons. The same sample was also studied in work on yellow fever vaccine responses in identical twins.

The specimen sequenced was CD8+ T cells sorted from blood. The receptor source for this set is a woman aged 18-30 years in good health.

This clonotype was observed at least ten times. V gene TRBV15 combines with J gene TRBJ2-7, with 11 bases that match TRBD2. V dropped 1 base and J dropped 1; count of bases not matched to a gene: 0. The CDR3 is 15 amino acids. CDR1 LNHNV and CDR2 YYDKDF come from the germline V gene (reference sequence). CDR3: CATSRVAGGSYEQYF. The CDR3 coding sequence is TGTGCCACCAGCAGAGTAGCGGGAGGGTCCTACGAGCAGTACTTC.

This clonotype was detected ten times or more. The gene calls are TRBV4-3 and TRBJ1-1; D gene unclear. Between the trimmed V and J ends, which lost 1 base and 3 bases, there was a span of 9 bases. The CDR3 has 14 amino acids. Per the germline V gene, CDR1 is LGHNA and CDR2 is YSLEER. The CDR3 bases are TGCGCCAGCAGCCAAGTCGTTGGGGACACTGAAGCTTTCTTT. Amino acids: CASSQVVGDTEAFF.

The chain employs TRBV4-2 and TRBJ2-7; 10 bases align to TRBD2. CDR1 LGHNA and CDR2 YNFKEQ come from the germline V gene. J gave up 3 bases and V 5 bases, and 7 bases lay outside the gene matches. This CDR3 region has 15 residues. The CDR3 nucleotides are TGTGCCAGCAGCGCCTCAGCGGGAGGGGGCTACGAGCAGTACTTC. It codes for CASSASAGGGYEQYF.

This clonotype was seen ten or more times. V is TRBV10-3 and J is TRBJ2-2; the D is unclear. CDR1 ENHRY and CDR2 SYGVKD come from the germline V gene. Trimming removed 10 bases at V and 5 bases at J, with 17 bases between. This CDR3 spans 14 amino acids. The CDR3 loop is CATEIGSRTGELFF. The DNA of the CDR3 is TGTGCCACAGAAATAGGGTCGCGAACCGGGGAGCTGTTTTTT.

The chain is built from TRBV6-5 and TRBJ1-1, with D tentatively TRBD1 (5 bases). The germline CDR1 and CDR2 sequences are MNHEY and SVGAGI. The CDR3 runs to 17 residues. V was pared by 0 bases and J by 1 base, with 15 bases between. The CDR3 region is CASSYSRRGPGNTEAFF. For the CDR3, the DNA is TGTGCCAGCAGTTACTCTAGGAGGGGCCCGGGGAACACTGAAGCTTTCTTT.

The chain links TRBV5-1 to TRBJ2-7, with D perhaps TRBD1 (6 bases). The CDR3 extends over 15 amino acids. Between the trimmed V and J ends, which lost 0 bases and 2 bases, there was a span of 12 bases. CDR1 SGHRS and CDR2 YFSETQ come from the germline V gene. CDR3 loop: CASSLASDSTYEQYF. CDR3 in DNA: TGCGCCAGCAGCTTGGCGTCGGACAGTACCTACGAGCAGTACTTC.

This clonotype was recorded a few times. This sequence joins TRBV6-5 and TRBJ1-1; D gene uncertain. Germline CDR1 is MNHEY and CDR2 is SVGAGI. CDR3 length equals 12 residues. V lost 8 bases to trimming and J lost 4 bases, with 11 bases between them. The CDR3 protein is CASRKGVTEAFF. CDR3 nucleotides: TGTGCCAGCCGAAAGGGTGTCACTGAAGCTTTCTTT.

CDR3 DNA sequence: TGTGCCAGCAGCTCAGGACAAGGTCCGGAAAAACTGTTTTTT. Residues: CASSSGQGPEKLFF. The rearrangement joins TRBV7-9 to TRBJ1-4, with D maybe TRBD1 (5 bases). Between the trimmed V and J ends, which lost 4 bases and 8 bases, there was a span of 14 bases. Germline CDR1 SEHNR, CDR2 FQNEAQ (reference sequence). This CDR3 spans 14 amino acids.

This clonotype was counted at least ten times. The chain employs TRBV11-2 and TRBJ2-3, with 10 bases that match TRBD1. CDR1 and CDR2 from the germline V gene are SGHAT and FQNNGV. This CDR3 spans 18 amino acids. After removal of 5 bases from V and 0 bases from J, the junction contained 11 bases not matched to a gene. The CDR3 reads CASSRPRDRGSSTDTQYF. The CDR3 DNA is TGTGCCAGCAGCCGCCCTCGGGACAGGGGCTCCAGCACAGATACGCAGTATTTT.

For this clonotype: A much larger clone differs by one base, so this may be a read error. The V call is TRBV9, the J call TRBJ2-3; D uncertain. CDR1 and CDR2 from the germline V gene are SGDLS and YYNGEE. V was pared by 1 base and J by 5 bases, with 17 bases between. The length of the CDR3 is 16 residues. CDR3 sequence: CASSVTRAGGLDTQYF. DNA of the CDR3: TGTGCCAGCAGCGTAACACGGGCTGGCGGTTTAGATACGCAGTATTTT.

Only a few counts were recorded for this clonotype. This sequence joins TRBV4-2 and TRBJ2-3, with 9 nucleotides matching TRBD1. The junction had 9 bases not matched to a gene; V was cut back by 3 bases and J by 2 bases. The CDR3 spans 17 residues. Germline CDR1 and CDR2: LGHNA and YNFKEQ. CDR3 protein: CASSQNSGTGNTDTQYF. The CDR3 coding sequence is TGTGCCAGCAGCCAGAACTCCGGGACAGGGAACACAGATACGCAGTATTTT.

There are a few counts of this clonotype. This sequence joins TRBV29-1 and TRBJ2-5; 8 nucleotides align to TRBD2. CDR1 is SQVTM, CDR2 ANQGSEA, per germline. The CDR3 runs to 13 residues. Trimming removed 4 bases from V and 5 bases from J; junction bases left unmatched: 6. CDR3: CSVGGLAGETQYF. The CDR3 coding sequence is TGCAGCGTTGGCGGACTAGCTGGGGAGACCCAGTACTTC.

This clonotype was picked up one time. V gene TRBV12-3 or TRBV12-4 combines with J gene TRBJ2-7; D unclear. The germline V and J ends were trimmed by 0 bases and 4 bases, with 4 bases remaining between them. The CDR3 contains 12 residues. The CDR3, as DNA: TGTGCCAGCAGTTTAGCTCGGTACGAGCAGTACTTC. Encoded protein: CASSLARYEQYF.

This clonotype was detected once. A much larger clone sits a single nucleotide away, making a read error possible. The chain uses TRBV7-9 and TRBJ2-5; D not resolved. CDR1 is SEHNR and CDR2 is FQNEAQ in the germline V gene (reference sequence). The CDR3 spans 14 residues. CDR3 nucleotides: TGTGCCAGCAGCTTAGAGGAAGTAGAAGAGACCCAGTGCTTC. Amino acids: CASSLEEVEETQCF.

This clonotype showed up many times. V is TRBV4-2 and J is TRBJ2-2, with D possibly being TRBD1 or TRBD2 (6 bases each). Germline lookup yields CDR1 LGHNA and CDR2 YNFKEQ. The CDR3 loop spans 21 amino acids. Trimming removed 7 bases from V and 1 base from J, with 31 bases in between. DNA for the CDR3: TGTGCCAGCATCACCGAGCCGGGGGCCGTAGCCCGGGACGGGAACACCGGGGAGCTGTTTTTT. Amino acids: CASITEPGAVARDGNTGELFF.

The sample holds a few counts of this clonotype. The V gene is TRBV28, the J gene TRBJ2-7; D may be TRBD1 (6 bases). V lost 7 bases and J 2 bases, leaving 24 bases between the germline ends. The CDR3 totals 17 residues. CDR1 and CDR2 (germline): MDHEN, SYDVKM. For the CDR3, the DNA is TGTGCCAGCAATCGAAAACCTAAGGGACACTTACCCTACGAGCAGTACTTC. Its translation is CASNRKPKGHLPYEQYF.

The sample holds many counts of this clonotype. The chain employs TRBV25-1 and TRBJ2-1; the match to TRBD2 covers 11 bases. Germline-derived CDR1 and CDR2 are MGHDK and SYGVNS. The CDR3 is 16 amino acids. The J segment lost 8 bases and the V segment lost 1 base, leaving 7 bases of the junction unmatched. This CDR3 is CASSEFTSGSMDEQFF. For the CDR3, the DNA is TGTGCCAGCAGTGAATTTACTAGCGGGAGTATGGATGAGCAGTTCTTC.

The table lists this clonotype with a few counts. This rearrangement joins TRBV7-2 to TRBJ2-1; 7 bases fit TRBD2. Germline trimming cut 2 bases from V and 5 bases from J; bases unmatched to any gene: 9. Germline loops: CDR1 SGHTA, CDR2 FQGNSA. The CDR3 runs 16 residues. The CDR3, as DNA: TGTGCCAGCAGCTTAATTCGACTAGCCTCTGACAATGAGCAGTTCTTC. Its translation: CASSLIRLASDNEQFF.

This clonotype has ten or more counts. This chain uses TRBV4-1 with TRBJ2-2; 13 bases fit TRBD2. The CDR3 consists of 19 residues. Germline values: CDR1 MGHRA, CDR2 YSYEKL. With 2 bases clipped from V and 5 bases from J, the junction kept 11 bases outside the gene matches. CDR3 sequence reads: CASSQPLTGTSGTTGELFF. The DNA of the CDR3 is TGCGCCAGCAGCCAACCCCTGACCGGGACTAGCGGGACAACCGGGGAGCTGTTTTTT.

The chain is built from TRBV20-1 and TRBJ2-7, with 7 bases identical to TRBD2. The trim removed 3 bases at V and 0 bases at J, leaving 11 bases unmatched. This CDR3 contains 16 residues. Germline CDR1 reads DFQATT; CDR2 reads SNEGSKA (reference sequence). The CDR3 region is CSARDPSGVSSYEQYF. Written as DNA, the CDR3 is TGCAGTGCTAGGGACCCTAGCGGTGTTAGCTCCTACGAGCAGTACTTC.

At least ten counts were recorded for this clonotype. The V call is TRBV24-1, the J call TRBJ2-5, with 11 bases fitting TRBD2. The germline gives CDR1 KGHDR, CDR2 SFDVKD. The CDR3 loop spans 18 amino acids. Losses at the gene ends were 4 bases for V and 0 bases for J; bases not matched to a gene: 9. Here the CDR3 DNA reads TGTGCCACCAGTGACGCCGGGACTAGCGGCAATTACCAAGAGACCCAGTACTTC. It is translated as CATSDAGTSGNYQETQYF.

This clonotype was recorded a few times. The CDR3 loop reads CAWSAGGSYNEQFF. The CDR3, as DNA: TGTGCCTGGAGTGCGGGGGGCTCCTACAATGAGCAGTTCTTC. This sequence joins TRBV30 and TRBJ2-1; TRBD2 matches 7 bases. V trimming: 1 base; J trimming: 0 bases; junction bases outside the gene matches: 0. The germline CDR1 and CDR2 sequences are GTSNPN and SVGIG (reference sequence). This CDR3 region has 14 residues.

This clonotype has at least ten counts. The chain combines TRBV12-3 or TRBV12-4 with TRBJ1-1; D uncertain. This CDR3 contains 14 residues. V lost 3 bases, J lost 1 base, and 9 bases lay in between. CDR3: CASSFVGGNTEAFF. Here the CDR3 DNA reads TGTGCCAGCAGTTTCGTGGGCGGGAACACTGAAGCTTTCTTT.

This clonotype has at least ten counts. The chain recombines TRBV7-9 with TRBJ2-5; 10 bases line up with TRBD1. V dropped 5 bases and J dropped 3; count of bases not matched to a gene: 12. The CDR3 spans 17 residues. Germline CDR1 reads SEHNR; CDR2 reads FQNEAQ (reference sequence). This chain's CDR3 is CASSRNPGQGTEETQYF. CDR3 bases: TGTGCCAGCAGCCGCAACCCGGGACAGGGGACTGAAGAGACCCAGTACTTC.

This clonotype was picked up a small number of times. The V and J genes are TRBV11-1 and TRBJ2-1, with 10 bases identical to TRBD1. Germline values: CDR1 SGHAT, CDR2 FQDESV (reference sequence). CDR3 size: 18 residues. With 5 bases clipped from V and 4 bases from J, the junction kept 14 bases outside the gene matches. The CDR3 nucleotides are TGTGCCAGCAGCCCACGGGACAGGGGTTTAGCGGGATACAATGAGCAGTTCTTC. Protein: CASSPRDRGLAGYNEQFF.

This clonotype was picked up many times. The chain links TRBV6-5 to TRBJ1-1, with 9 bases that match TRBD1. V gave up 4 bases and J gave up 1 base; unmatched junction bases: 4. The CDR3 sequence is 15 residues long. Germline V lookup: CDR1 MNHEY, CDR2 SVGAGI. CDR3 nucleotides: TGTGCCAGCAGTTCACCGGGACAGGGGAACACTGAAGCTTTCTTT. Translation gives CASSSPGQGNTEAFF.

The gene calls are TRBV30 and TRBJ2-5; 10 bases match TRBD2. The J segment lost 7 bases and the V segment lost 5 bases, leaving 13 bases of the junction unmatched. Germline V gene sequence: CDR1 GTSNPN, CDR2 SVGIG (reference sequence). CDR3 size: 15 residues. The CDR3 DNA reads as TGTGCCTGGGCCCTGGGGACTAGCGTATTCGGGACCCAGTACTTC. Protein product: CAWALGTSVFGTQYF.

There are many counts of this clonotype. Germline is not matched at one junction end, which may reflect a read error. The V call is TRBV25-1, the J call TRBJ2-1, with D maybe TRBD1 (6 bases). CDR3 length: 13 residues. CDR1 and CDR2 (germline): MGHDK, SYGVNS. DNA of the CDR3: TGTGCCACCCGACTACTGACAGGCCCTGAGGAGTTCTTC. Its protein product is CATRLLTGPEEFF.

This clonotype came up many times. The gene calls are TRBV29-1 and TRBJ2-2; maybe TRBD2 (6 bases). Per germline, CDR1 SQVTM and CDR2 ANQGSEA. Trimming removed 3 bases at V and 1 base at J, with 9 bases between. The CDR3 has 14 amino acids. The CDR3 bases are TGCAGCGTTGACGGGGGATTGAACACCGGGGAGCTGTTTTTT. Translated, it gives CSVDGGLNTGELFF.

This clonotype has a count of ten or more. The V and J genes are TRBV2 and TRBJ2-7; 7 bases agree with TRBD1. After removal of 2 bases from V and 0 bases from J, the junction contained 7 bases not matched to a gene. Germline loops: CDR1 SNHLY, CDR2 FYNNEI. The CDR3 consists of 16 residues. For the CDR3, the DNA is TGTGCCAGCAGTGAATCTGCAGGACAGGTCTCCTACGAGCAGTACTTC. Its translation: CASSESAGQVSYEQYF.

The rearrangement uses TRBV20-1 and TRBJ2-3, with a tentative D call TRBD1 (5 bases). The V gene lost 5 bases and the J gene lost 4 bases, with 16 bases spanning the gap. There are 14 residues in the CDR3. Germline CDR1 DFQATT, CDR2 SNEGSKA (reference sequence). The CDR3 nucleotides are TGCAGTGCTCCCCCCAGGGTAATCGCAGATACGCAGTATTTT. It encodes CSAPPRVIADTQYF.